The TCR beta chain under discussion was sequenced for a study of human T cells and chemical hapten exposure. The time point is: pre-sensitization, week 0. The sample's treatment: therapeutic diphenylcyclopropenone sensitization with weekly scalp DPC. Donors, patients with alopecia ranging from 18 to 70 years old and judged suitable for DPC, provided samples. MiXCR was run by TCRdb on the RACE reads, yielding one entry per CDR3 protein. The sample shows approximately 60,000 distinct CDR3 sequences, about 10% of them seen only once. There are a few counts of this clonotype. The V segment lost 5 bases and the J segment 4 bases; nucleotides outside the gene matches: 5. The CDR3 totals 14 residues. Germline assignment: CDR1 SGHTA and CDR2 FQGNSA.

The chain is built from TRBV7-2 and TRBJ2-3; 8 bases fit TRBD2. The clonotype originates from a woman aged 40 to 50 with alopecia areata. Some clones in this sample may be carry-over from other donors' samples. The sample consisted of whole blood, taken in connection with sensitization to the hapten diphenylcyclopropenone (DPC). CDR3 coding DNA: TGTGCCAGCAGCCCATCGGGACTAGCAGATACGCAGTATTTT. Its translation is CASSPSGLADTQYF.